This passage covers 28 T cell receptor beta chains from one sample sequenced in a study of shared clonotypes between healthy human individuals. In the naive CD8 group, cells lacked CD45RO and were positively selected for CCR7, so terminally differentiated effector memory CD45RA+ cells were left out. Sequencing was performed with immunoSEQ multiplex PCR; in TCRdb, only in-frame clones are kept and a portion is missing. The sample shows under 1 million clones, about 96% of them seen only once. Material for sequencing was naive CD8+ T cells sorted from blood. Receptors were obtained from a man aged 30 to 45 in good health.

The gene calls are TRBV7-6 and TRBJ2-2; no firm D call. The germline V gene has CDR1 SGHVS and CDR2 FNYEAQ. V lost 4 bases and J lost 7, with 7 bases in between. There are 12 residues in the CDR3. As DNA, the CDR3 is TGTGCCAGCAGCTCTGATATCGGGGAGCTGTTTTTT. This translates into CASSSDIGELFF.

A note on this clone: This specimen includes other DNA sequences encoding the same CDR3. This chain joins TRBV27 and TRBJ1-1; D ambiguous. V was shortened by 4 bases and J by 1 base, with 13 bases between the two germline ends. There are 15 residues in the CDR3. Germline V gene data show CDR1 as MNHEY and CDR2 as SMNVEV (reference sequence). The CDR3 nucleotides read TGTGCCAGCAGTTCGGAGACGGGTTCGAACACTGAAGCTTTCTTT. Protein: CASSSETGSNTEAFF.

Details on this clone: Other DNA sequences of this sample code for an identical CDR3. The gene calls are TRBV4-1 and TRBJ1-3; D unclear. V gave up 0 bases and J gave up 4 bases, with 4 bases separating them. Per germline, CDR1 MGHRA and CDR2 YSYEKL. The CDR3 covers 13 residues. The chain's CDR3 is CASSQDRGNTIYF. The CDR3 nucleotides read TGCGCCAGCAGCCAAGATCGAGGAAACACCATATATTTT.

V is TRBV27 and J is TRBJ2-7; D call uncertain. Deletions cut 8 bases from V and 2 bases from J, with 10 bases between. Germline loops: CDR1 MNHEY, CDR2 SMNVEV (reference sequence). The CDR3 runs 12 residues. In DNA, the CDR3 is TGTGCCAGCGGCTCCGTTACCTACGAGCAGTACTTC. Its protein is CASGSVTYEQYF.

V and J are TRBV28 and TRBJ2-7, with unresolved D. The CDR3 is 13 residues long. Germline values: CDR1 MDHEN, CDR2 SYDVKM. V lost 6 bases to trimming and J lost 3 bases, with 12 bases between them. The CDR3 region is CASRSTEVYEQYF. In DNA, the CDR3 is TGTGCCAGCAGGTCGACGGAAGTCTACGAGCAGTACTTC.

The genes are TRBV2 and TRBJ2-7; D might be TRBD2 (7 bases). The CDR3 is 14 amino acids. V was pared by 7 bases and J by 3 bases, with 16 bases between. Germline lookup yields CDR1 SNHLY and CDR2 FYNNEI. CDR3: CASTDWGGSYEQYF. In nucleotides, the CDR3 is TGTGCCAGCACCGACTGGGGGGGCAGCTACGAGCAGTACTTC.

CDR3 sequence (DNA): TGTGCCAGCAGTTTTTTGGAAGTTTCGGGACAGAGCACAGATACGCAGTATTTT. Translated, it gives CASSFLEVSGQSTDTQYF. The rearrangement links TRBV28 to TRBJ2-3; 7 bases map to TRBD1. Germline V gene sequence: CDR1 MDHEN, CDR2 SYDVKM. This CDR3 comprises 18 residues. Trimming removed 3 bases from V and 0 bases from J; junction bases left unmatched: 12.

V usage is TRBV7-9 and J usage is TRBJ2-1, with 7 bases identical to TRBD2. The V segment lost 2 bases and the J segment 8 bases; nucleotides outside the gene matches: 15. The CDR3 length is 17 residues. Germline-derived CDR1 and CDR2 are SEHNR and FQNEAQ (reference sequence). CDR3 residues: CASSLIGGSHARDEQFF. The CDR3 DNA reads as TGTGCCAGCAGCTTAATAGGCGGGAGCCACGCGAGGGATGAGCAGTTCTTC.

This chain connects TRBV9 to TRBJ1-2; 9 bases match TRBD1. The junction had 5 bases not matched to a gene; V was cut back by 5 bases and J by 3 bases. Germline values: CDR1 SGDLS, CDR2 YYNGEE. The CDR3 spans 14 residues. DNA of the CDR3: TGTGCCAGCAGGGGGACAGGGATTCACTATGGCTACACCTTC. Its protein is CASRGTGIHYGYTF.

The rearrangement joins TRBV19 to TRBJ1-2; 12 nucleotides line up with TRBD1. The CDR3 totals 15 residues. V lost 5 bases to trimming and J lost 4 bases; unmatched junction nucleotides: 5. The germline V gene has CDR1 LNHDA and CDR2 SQIVND (reference sequence). The CDR3 sequence is CASSGDRGQGYGYTF. As DNA, the CDR3 is TGTGCCAGTAGTGGGGACAGGGGGCAAGGCTATGGCTACACCTTC.

The chain links TRBV7-9 to TRBJ2-2, with 7 nucleotides matching TRBD1. J was trimmed by 3 bases and V by 5 bases; bases with no gene match: 6. The germline CDR1 and CDR2 sequences are SEHNR and FQNEAQ (reference sequence). This CDR3 is 15 amino acids long. CDR3 nucleotides: TGTGCCAGCAGCACACGGGACAGTTACACCGGGGAGCTGTTTTTT. This gives the protein CASSTRDSYTGELFF.

This chain connects TRBV19 to TRBJ1-2; D is possibly TRBD1 (6 bases). The CDR3 is 13 amino acids. V was clipped by 7 bases and J by 0 bases, with 9 bases between them. The V gene's germline CDR1 is LNHDA and CDR2 SQIVND (reference sequence). The CDR3 protein is CASTGEANYGYTF. DNA for the CDR3: TGTGCCAGTACAGGGGAAGCTAACTATGGCTACACCTTC. Using reference TRBV19 and TRBJ1-2 for the parts outside the CDR3, the full variable domain is DGGITQSPKYLFRKEGQNVTLSCEQNLNHDAMYWYRQDPGQGLRLIYYSQIVNDFQKGDIAEGYSVSREKKESFPLTVTSAQKNPTAFYLCASTGEANYGYTFGSGTRLTVV.

J is TRBJ1-2 and V is TRBV27, with TRBD1 matching 9 bases. Germline V lookup: CDR1 MNHEY, CDR2 SMNVEV (reference sequence). The CDR3 runs to 13 residues. The CDR3 is CAYPWVSGQGGTF. The CDR3 DNA reads TGTGCATATCCCTGGGTCTCGGGACAGGGCGGCACCTTC.

This chain links TRBV19 with TRBJ1-2; D call uncertain. CDR1 LNHDA and CDR2 SQIVND come from the germline V gene (reference sequence). This CDR3 is 15 amino acids long. Trimming took 10 bases from V and 1 from J, leaving 19 bases between them. CDR3 region: CATGKRSGNNYGYTF. The CDR3 coding sequence is TGTGCCACCGGGAAACGGTCGGGAAATAACTATGGCTACACCTTC.

In regard to this clone: The identical CDR3 is also encoded by other nucleotide sequences in the sample. The CDR3 DNA follows: TGTGCCAGCAGCAGGCGGGAAGATACGCAGTATTTT. Translation gives CASSRREDTQYF. This rearrangement joins TRBV7-9 to TRBJ2-3; D may be TRBD2 (6 bases). Trimming shortened V by 5 bases and J by 5 bases, and 8 bases separated the two germline ends. CDR1 and CDR2 from the germline V gene are SEHNR and FQNEAQ (reference sequence). The CDR3 is 12 amino acids.

This chain connects TRBV11-2 to TRBJ1-1, with D unresolved. Germline values: CDR1 SGHAT, CDR2 FQNNGV. CDR3 size: 16 residues. V lost 5 bases, J lost 11 bases, and 27 bases lay in between. CDR3 DNA: TGTGCCAGCAGCCTTCGGGCGGGTCCCTCTGTCGCCCGGGCTTTCTTT. Amino acids: CASSLRAGPSVARAFF.

Points on this clone: Other DNA sequences in this sample translate to the same CDR3. The J gene is TRBJ1-1, the V gene TRBV5-1; D call uncertain. Per the germline V gene, CDR1 is SGHRS and CDR2 is YFSETQ. The V and J ends lost 4 bases and 4 bases respectively, with 8 bases between them. The CDR3 runs to 12 residues. The CDR3 is CASSGLGTEAFF. The CDR3, as DNA: TGCGCCAGCAGCGGACTGGGCACTGAAGCTTTCTTT.

The chain carries TRBV4-3 and TRBJ2-3; the D is unclear. V dropped 0 bases and J dropped 2 bases, with 15 bases sitting between them. This CDR3 region has 17 residues. CDR1 and CDR2 (germline): LGHNA, YSLEER. The CDR3 spells CASSQDWMRLNTDTQYF. CDR3 DNA sequence: TGCGCCAGCAGCCAAGATTGGATGCGACTCAACACAGATACGCAGTATTTT.

This chain uses TRBV27 with TRBJ2-3; D possibly corresponds to TRBD2 (6 bases). Germline V gives CDR1 MNHEY, CDR2 SMNVEV (reference sequence). The CDR3 consists of 17 residues. The V and J ends lost 5 bases and 4 bases respectively, with 22 bases between them. The DNA for the CDR3 is TGTGCCAGCAGTCCCAGGGAAGGGGAGGTCCAGCCAGATACGCAGTATTTT. This gives the protein CASSPREGEVQPDTQYF.

The V gene is TRBV28, the J gene TRBJ2-2, with D unresolved. The CDR3 is 13 residues long. Trimming took off 6 bases at V and 4 bases at J, with 9 bases between the two ends. Looked up from germline, CDR1 is MDHEN and CDR2 is SYDVKM. The CDR3 region has the DNA TGTGCCAGCAGCCCGGGCGGCACCGGGGAGCTGTTTTTT. This translates into CASSPGGTGELFF.

V gene TRBV13 combines with J gene TRBJ2-2, with 10 bases matching TRBD2. The trim removed 4 bases at V and 7 bases at J, leaving 12 bases unmatched. CDR3 size: 17 residues. CDR1 is PRHDT and CDR2 is FYEKMQ in the germline V gene (reference sequence). The CDR3 reads CASSSYSLAGAVGELFF. The CDR3 DNA is TGTGCCAGCAGCTCCTACTCCCTAGCGGGAGCTGTCGGGGAGCTGTTTTTT.

As concerns this clone: Other DNA sequences of this sample code for an identical CDR3. The chain recombines TRBV7-9 with TRBJ1-5, with no clear D. The germline gives CDR1 SEHNR, CDR2 FQNEAQ (reference sequence). This CDR3 is 12 amino acids long. V was cut by 4 bases and J by 5 bases, with 6 bases left in between. The CDR3 DNA follows: TGTGCCAGCAGCTCCCAGGATCAGCCCCAGCATTTT. Amino acid sequence: CASSSQDQPQHF.

The DNA for the CDR3 is TGTGCCAGCAGTTTTTCCCCTAACTATGGCTACACCTTC. This encodes CASSFSPNYGYTF. The chain couples TRBV27 to TRBJ1-2; D remains unclear. There are 13 residues in the CDR3. In germline, CDR1 is MNHEY, CDR2 SMNVEV (reference sequence). Trimming stripped 3 bases from V and 0 bases from J, with 5 bases between.

The V gene is TRBV7-8, the J gene TRBJ2-1; D possibly corresponds to TRBD2 (6 bases). This CDR3 region has 16 residues. Germline V lookup: CDR1 SGHVS, CDR2 FQNEAQ. V was trimmed by 5 bases and J by 7 bases, leaving 21 bases between them. CDR3 in DNA: TGTGCCAGCAGCCCCCCGTGGGTGGGACTGAGGAATGAGCAGTTCTTC. Amino acid sequence: CASSPPWVGLRNEQFF.

V and J are TRBV20-1 and TRBJ2-1; no clear D. Trimming left V 7 bases short and J 10 bases short, with 11 bases between. CDR1 DFQATT and CDR2 SNEGSKA come from the germline V gene (reference sequence). This CDR3 spans 10 amino acids. CDR3 sequence (DNA): TGCAGTGGTAGCCAGATAGAGCAGTTCTTC. It is translated as CSGSQIEQFF.

V is TRBV5-8 and J is TRBJ2-1; 16 nucleotides agree with TRBD2. The CDR3 covers 17 residues. V gave up 3 bases and J gave up 8 bases; unmatched junction bases: 8. The V gene's germline CDR1 is SGHTS and CDR2 YDEGEE. CDR3: CASSSGTSGRALHEQFF. The CDR3 DNA follows: TGTGCCAGCAGCTCCGGGACTAGCGGGAGGGCCCTCCATGAGCAGTTCTTC.

The gene calls are TRBV7-2 and TRBJ2-1, with D unresolved. The germline V gene encodes CDR1 SGHTA and CDR2 FQGNSA. There are 12 residues in the CDR3. The V and J ends lost 7 bases and 4 bases respectively, with 8 bases between them. This CDR3 reads CASTEPYNEQFF. The CDR3, as DNA: TGTGCCAGCACCGAACCTTACAATGAGCAGTTCTTC.

The CDR3, as DNA: TGTGCCAGCAACCTGCCCCCAGAACGGGGCGGGAGCTCCTACAATGAGCAGTTCTTC. It translates to CASNLPPERGGSSYNEQFF. V usage is TRBV11-2 and J usage is TRBJ2-1, with 7 bases matching TRBD2. The germline V gene encodes CDR1 SGHAT and CDR2 FQNNGV. This CDR3 comprises 19 residues. V dropped 7 bases and J dropped 0; count of bases not matched to a gene: 18.